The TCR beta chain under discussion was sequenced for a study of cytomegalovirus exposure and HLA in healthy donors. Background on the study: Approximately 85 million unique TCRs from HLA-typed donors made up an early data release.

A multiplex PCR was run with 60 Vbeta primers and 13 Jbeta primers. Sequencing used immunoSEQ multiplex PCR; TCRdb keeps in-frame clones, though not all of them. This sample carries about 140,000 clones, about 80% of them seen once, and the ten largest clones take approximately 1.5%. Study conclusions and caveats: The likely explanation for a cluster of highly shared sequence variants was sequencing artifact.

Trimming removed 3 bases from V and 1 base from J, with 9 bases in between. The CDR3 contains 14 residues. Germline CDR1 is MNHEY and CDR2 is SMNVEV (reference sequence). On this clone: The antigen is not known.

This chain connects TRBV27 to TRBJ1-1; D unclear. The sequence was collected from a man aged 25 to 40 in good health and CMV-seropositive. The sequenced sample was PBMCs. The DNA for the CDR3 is TGTGCCAGCAGTTTTAGAGAAAAGAACACTGAAGCTTTCTTT. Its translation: CASSFREKNTEAFF.